A selection of T cell receptor beta chains follows, all from one sample in a study of T cell responses to AZD1222 COVID-19 vaccine. The assay was immunoSEQ multiplex PCR, and TCRdb's table has in-frame clones only and misses some. The repertoire has approximately 82,000 clones, 85% of them found once; the top ten carry about an eighth. Specimen: peripheral blood, collected on day 0 of AZD1222 vaccination. These receptors were obtained from an adult in good health. Both conserved end residues are part of each CDR3. The order of the fields is D gene, clone size, J gene, V gene, CDR3 protein, CDR3 DNA. A D gene is named only where the DNA matches it firmly. The size field is filled for only some rows; it gives once, few, many or a size class.

>TRBD2|NA|TRBJ2-5|TRBV18
CASSPTSGFQGETQYF
TGTGCCAGCTCACCGACTAGCGGGTTTCAAGGGGAGACCCAGTACTTC
>TRBD1|NA|TRBJ1-1|TRBV27
CASSWQTGVGTEAFF
TGTGCCAGCAGTTGGCAAACAGGGGTCGGGACTGAAGCTTTCTTT
>NA|few|TRBJ2-2|TRBV7-2
CASSLYRGELFF
TGTGCCAGCAGCTTATATCGGGGGGAGCTGTTTTTT
>NA|NA|TRBJ1-1|TRBV25-1
CASIDNSEAFF
TGTGCCAGCATTGACAACTCTGAAGCTTTCTTT
>NA|NA|TRBJ1-2|TRBV11-2
CASSLDGQSYGYTF
TGTGCCAGCAGCTTAGATGGACAGAGCTATGGCTACACCTTC
>NA|NA|TRBJ2-7|TRBV7-2
CASSLGAGAEYEQYF
TGTGCCAGCAGCTTAGGGGCAGGGGCTGAGTACGAGCAGTACTTC
>NA|NA|TRBJ1-3|TRBV9
CASSSQAGNTIYF
TGTGCCAGCAGCTCCCAGGCTGGAAACACCATATATTTT
>NA|NA|TRBJ1-2|TRBV6-2/TRBV6-3
CASSYGGITYGYTF
TGTGCCAGCAGTTACGGAGGGATTACATATGGCTACACCTTC
>NA|NA|TRBJ2-1|TRBV18
CASSPVDFSYNEQFF
TGTGCCAGCTCACCTGTTGACTTCTCCTACAATGAGCAGTTCTTC
>TRBD1|NA|TRBJ1-4|TRBV9
CASSPGLPGGMTFEKLFF
TGTGCCAGCAGCCCCGGTCTTCCAGGGGGCATGACCTTCGAAAAACTGTTTTTT
>NA|NA|TRBJ1-2|TRBV9
CASSSIGGFGYTF
TGTGCCAGCAGCTCAATAGGGGGGTTTGGCTACACCTTC
>TRBD1|NA|TRBJ1-6|TRBV10-3
CAISESMGQGGSPLHF
TGTGCCATCAGTGAGAGTATGGGACAGGGGGGATCACCCCTCCACTTT
>NA|NA|TRBJ2-2|TRBV19
CASSIGPLTGELFF
TGTGCCAGTAGTATAGGCCCTCTAACCGGGGAGCTGTTTTTT
>NA|NA|TRBJ1-1|TRBV30
CAWSRTGTGNTEAFF
TGTGCCTGGAGCCGTACAGGGACGGGGAACACTGAAGCTTTCTTT
>TRBD1|once|TRBJ2-7|TRBV14
CASSQERDRESAYEQYF
TGTGCCAGCAGCCAAGAGAGGGACAGGGAGTCGGCCTACGAGCAGTACTTC
>NA|NA|TRBJ1-6|TRBV6-5
CASSYSWASENSPLHF
TGTGCCAGCAGTTACTCGTGGGCTTCCGAAAATTCACCCCTCCACTTT
>NA|NA|TRBJ2-5|TRBV5-6
CASSLVRRAQVTQYF
TGTGCCAGCAGCTTGGTTCGCAGGGCCCAGGTGACCCAGTACTTC
>NA|NA|TRBJ1-1|TRBV7-9
CASSLGLRGPKNTEAFF
TGTGCCAGCAGCTTAGGTCTTCGGGGGCCTAAGAACACTGAAGCTTTCTTT
>NA|once|TRBJ2-3|TRBV4-3
CASSQRPGTDTQYF
TGCGCCAGCAGCCAGCGACCCGGGACAGATACGCAGTATTTT
>NA|once|TRBJ1-1|TRBV24-1
CATSDSVGTEAFF
TGTGCCACCAGTGATTCAGTTGGGACTGAAGCTTTCTTT
>NA|NA|TRBJ1-1|TRBV7-3
CASSPSRDVYKGTKNTEAFF
TGTGCCAGCAGCCCTTCGAGAGACGTATACAAAGGGACGAAGAACACTGAAGCTTTCTTT
>TRBD1|NA|TRBJ2-4|TRBV11-1
CASSWTGGVDIQYF
TGTGCCAGCAGCTGGACAGGGGGCGTGGACATTCAGTACTTC
>NA|NA|TRBJ2-1|TRBV5-1
CASRQEDYNEQFF
TGCGCCAGCAGGCAGGAAGATTACAATGAGCAGTTCTTC
>NA|NA|TRBJ2-6|TRBV4-1
CASSAIGSGANVLTF
TGCGCCAGCAGCGCGATCGGCTCTGGGGCCAACGTCCTGACTTTC
>NA|NA|TRBJ2-1|TRBV12-3/TRBV12-4
CASRQTGTNEQFF
TGTGCCAGCAGACAGACAGGTACAAATGAGCAGTTCTTC
>NA|once|TRBJ1-6|TRBV5-6
CASSPISSYNSPLHF
TGTGCCAGCAGCCCGATATCCTCCTATAATTCACCCCTCCACTTT
>NA|NA|TRBJ1-6|TRBV13
CASSLGPIGSPLHF
TGTGCCAGCAGCTTAGGACCGATTGGCTCACCCCTCCACTTT
>TRBD2|few|TRBJ2-7|TRBV3-1/TRBV3-2
CASSPPGGDEQYF
TGTGCCAGCAGCCCTCCGGGGGGGGACGAGCAGTACTTC
>TRBD1|NA|TRBJ2-5|TRBV7-9
CASSLRQGQETQYF
TGTGCCAGCAGCTTAAGACAGGGCCAAGAGACCCAGTACTTC
>TRBD1|NA|TRBJ1-2|TRBV2
CASRSGTGDGYTF
TGTGCCAGCAGATCCGGGACAGGGGATGGCTACACCTTC
>TRBD2|NA|TRBJ2-7|TRBV7-2
CASSLGRTSGTYEQYF
TGTGCCAGCAGCTTAGGGAGGACTAGCGGGACCTACGAGCAGTACTTC